These T cell receptor beta chains were read from a single sample in a study of a mutant IDH1 vaccine in newly diagnosed glioma. For these receptors, no antigen is known. The table came from immunoSEQ multiplex PCR; TCRdb's copy has only in-frame clones and leaves some out. The top ten hold about 12% of the sample, which has just over 65,000 clones, approximately 84% seen once. The sequencing used PBMCs, collected from a glioma patient whose treatment included an IDH1 peptide vaccine. These receptors were collected from a man younger than 30 with glioma. The CDR3 runs from the conserved cysteine through the conserved F or W. Fields, in order: J gene, V gene, clone size, D gene, CDR3 protein, CDR3 DNA. D genes are given only for firm matches. Clone size is given for some rows only: seen once, a few or many times, or a class if the clone is expanded.

j_gene: TRBJ2-7
v_gene: TRBV4-3
abundance: medium-sized
d_gene: TRBD2
CDR3aa: CASSQVSGGEYEQYF
CDR3nt: TGCGCCAGCAGCCAAGTAAGCGGGGGGGAGTACGAGCAGTACTTC

j_gene: TRBJ1-1
v_gene: TRBV29-1
abundance: few
d_gene: .
CDR3aa: CSVGGLNTEAFF
CDR3nt: TGCAGCGTAGGAGGGCTGAACACTGAAGCTTTCTTT

j_gene: TRBJ1-5
v_gene: TRBV7-6
abundance: .
d_gene: TRBD1
CDR3aa: CASSQDRGGYHSNQPQHF
CDR3nt: TGTGCCAGCAGTCAAGACAGGGGGGGATATCATAGCAATCAGCCCCAGCATTTT

j_gene: TRBJ2-1
v_gene: TRBV29-1
abundance: .
d_gene: TRBD2
CDR3aa: CSVFASGSHEQFF
CDR3nt: TGCAGCGTTTTCGCTAGCGGGAGTCATGAGCAGTTCTTC

j_gene: TRBJ2-1
v_gene: TRBV15
abundance: .
d_gene: TRBD1
CDR3aa: CATSTDRGYNEQFF
CDR3nt: TGTGCCACCAGCACGGACAGGGGATACAATGAGCAGTTCTTC

j_gene: TRBJ2-1
v_gene: TRBV7-9
abundance: .
d_gene: .
CDR3aa: CASILPRDSIYNEQFF
CDR3nt: TGTGCCAGCATCCTGCCCCGGGACTCGATATACAATGAGCAGTTCTTC

j_gene: TRBJ1-4
v_gene: TRBV7-9
abundance: once
d_gene: TRBD1
CDR3aa: CASSLRGGSANEKLFF
CDR3nt: TGTGCCAGCAGCCTCAGGGGGGGCTCGGCTAATGAAAAACTGTTTTTT

j_gene: TRBJ1-4
v_gene: TRBV5-4
abundance: .
d_gene: TRBD1
CDR3aa: CASSWTGNEKLFF
CDR3nt: TGTGCCAGCAGTTGGACAGGGAACGAAAAACTGTTTTTT

j_gene: TRBJ2-7
v_gene: TRBV28
abundance: .
d_gene: TRBD2
CDR3aa: CASSSPTSGSSYEQYF
CDR3nt: TGTGCCAGCAGTTCCCCGACTAGCGGGAGCTCCTACGAGCAGTACTTC

j_gene: TRBJ2-1
v_gene: TRBV10-1
abundance: .
d_gene: .
CDR3aa: CASSGRETLKDPNEQFF
CDR3nt: TGCGCCAGCAGTGGGCGGGAAACCCTGAAAGACCCCAATGAGCAGTTCTTC

j_gene: TRBJ1-2
v_gene: TRBV7-9
abundance: .
d_gene: .
CDR3aa: CASSLTRDFTNYGYTF
CDR3nt: TGTGCCAGCAGCTTAACGAGAGATTTTACCAACTATGGCTACACCTTC

j_gene: TRBJ2-1
v_gene: TRBV27
abundance: .
d_gene: TRBD2
CDR3aa: CASSSGLAGSSYNEQFF
CDR3nt: TGTGCCAGCAGTTCTGGACTAGCGGGGAGCTCCTACAATGAGCAGTTCTTC

j_gene: TRBJ2-4
v_gene: TRBV18
abundance: .
d_gene: TRBD1
CDR3aa: CASSHLRTGDKNIQYF
CDR3nt: TGTGCCAGCTCACACCTGCGGACAGGGGACAAAAACATTCAGTACTTC

j_gene: TRBJ1-2
v_gene: TRBV4-2
abundance: few
d_gene: TRBD1
CDR3aa: CASSQVPDRGPNNYGYTF
CDR3nt: TGTGCCAGCAGCCAAGTGCCGGACAGGGGGCCGAATAACTATGGCTACACCTTC

j_gene: TRBJ1-1
v_gene: TRBV10-3
abundance: .
d_gene: .
CDR3aa: CAISESILAGSSTEAFF
CDR3nt: TGTGCCATCAGTGAGTCGATTTTGGCAGGTAGTAGTACTGAAGCTTTCTTT

j_gene: TRBJ2-7
v_gene: TRBV9
abundance: once
d_gene: TRBD1
CDR3aa: CASSVSGTGGYEQYF
CDR3nt: TGTGCCAGCAGCGTCTCCGGGACAGGGGGCTACGAGCAGTACTTC

j_gene: TRBJ2-1
v_gene: TRBV27
abundance: once
d_gene: .
CDR3aa: CASSFIGYEQFF
CDR3nt: TGTGCCAGCAGTTTCATCGGGTATGAGCAGTTCTTC

j_gene: TRBJ1-2
v_gene: TRBV30
abundance: .
d_gene: TRBD1
CDR3aa: CAWSPWTGSNYGYTF
CDR3nt: TGTGCCTGGAGTCCCTGGACAGGTTCGAACTATGGCTACACCTTC

j_gene: TRBJ1-2
v_gene: TRBV6-1
abundance: .
d_gene: TRBD1
CDR3aa: CASITGQGRHGYTF
CDR3nt: TGTGCCAGCATTACAGGACAGGGACGGCATGGCTACACCTTC

j_gene: TRBJ1-5
v_gene: TRBV6-6
abundance: .
d_gene: .
CDR3aa: CASSYLPVYQPQHF
CDR3nt: TGTGCCAGCAGTTACCTGCCCGTTTATCAGCCCCAGCATTTT

j_gene: TRBJ1-3
v_gene: TRBV5-4
abundance: .
d_gene: .
CDR3aa: CASSSQTGGSGNTIYF
CDR3nt: TGTGCCAGCAGCTCCCAGACGGGGGGGAGTGGAAACACCATATATTTT

j_gene: TRBJ1-2
v_gene: TRBV7-3
abundance: .
d_gene: .
CDR3aa: CASSRNSDGVYGYTF
CDR3nt: TGTGCCAGCAGTCGAAACTCGGACGGTGTCTATGGCTACACCTTC

j_gene: TRBJ1-2
v_gene: TRBV6-6
abundance: .
d_gene: TRBD1
CDR3aa: CASNLQGAMSYGYTF
CDR3nt: TGTGCCAGCAATCTACAGGGGGCTATGAGCTATGGCTACACCTTC

j_gene: TRBJ2-7
v_gene: TRBV4-1
abundance: .
d_gene: .
CDR3aa: CASSQEGFEQYF
CDR3nt: TGCGCCAGCAGCCAAGAGGGATTTGAGCAGTACTTC

j_gene: TRBJ1-1
v_gene: TRBV14
abundance: once
d_gene: .
CDR3aa: CASSQEGGVMAFF
CDR3nt: TGTGCCAGCAGCCAAGAGGGGGGGGTTATGGCTTTCTTT

j_gene: TRBJ1-4
v_gene: TRBV7-8
abundance: .
d_gene: .
CDR3aa: CASSRTVSNEKLFF
CDR3nt: TGTGCCAGCAGCAGGACAGTTAGTAATGAAAAACTGTTTTTT

j_gene: TRBJ2-3
v_gene: TRBV6-7
abundance: .
d_gene: TRBD2
CDR3aa: CASSYWGSGDLWDSDTQYF
CDR3nt: TGTGCCAGCAGTTATTGGGGTAGCGGGGACCTGTGGGATTCAGATACGCAGTATTTT

j_gene: TRBJ1-3
v_gene: TRBV10-2
abundance: once
d_gene: TRBD1
CDR3aa: CASSRVRGPGNTIYF
CDR3nt: TGCGCCAGCAGCCGAGTAAGGGGGCCTGGAAACACCATATATTTT

j_gene: TRBJ2-1
v_gene: TRBV14
abundance: .
d_gene: .
CDR3aa: CASSRGAVSYNEEQFF
CDR3nt: TGTGCCAGCAGCCGAGGGGCGGTATCATACAATGAAGAGCAGTTCTTC

j_gene: TRBJ2-7
v_gene: TRBV5-1
abundance: .
d_gene: .
CDR3aa: CASRARLGFYEQYF
CDR3nt: TGCGCCAGCAGGGCCAGATTGGGCTTCTACGAGCAGTACTTC

j_gene: TRBJ1-5
v_gene: TRBV6-1
abundance: .
d_gene: .
CDR3aa: CASTVLRDQPQHF
CDR3nt: TGTGCCAGCACGGTCTTAAGGGATCAGCCCCAGCATTTT

j_gene: TRBJ2-7
v_gene: TRBV7-2
abundance: .
d_gene: TRBD2
CDR3aa: CASSFTGLAFYEQYF
CDR3nt: TGTGCCAGCAGCTTCACGGGACTAGCATTCTACGAGCAGTACTTC

j_gene: TRBJ1-1
v_gene: TRBV7-9
abundance: .
d_gene: .
CDR3aa: CASSFPGTEAFF
CDR3nt: TGTGCCAGCAGCTTTCCGGGCACTGAAGCTTTCTTT

j_gene: TRBJ1-1
v_gene: TRBV19
abundance: .
d_gene: .
CDR3aa: CASSIGGGTEAFF
CDR3nt: TGTGCCAGTAGTATAGGAGGGGGCACTGAAGCTTTCTTT

j_gene: TRBJ2-2
v_gene: TRBV7-8
abundance: once
d_gene: TRBD1
CDR3aa: CASSSQGAQVTGELFF
CDR3nt: TGTGCCAGCAGCTCACAGGGGGCCCAAGTAACCGGGGAGCTGTTTTTT

j_gene: TRBJ2-5
v_gene: TRBV13
abundance: .
d_gene: TRBD1
CDR3aa: CASSRGRGQETQYF
CDR3nt: TGTGCCAGCAGCCGTGGCAGGGGGCAGGAGACCCAGTACTTC

j_gene: TRBJ1-2
v_gene: TRBV15
abundance: .
d_gene: TRBD1
CDR3aa: CATSKGTGDGYTF
CDR3nt: TGTGCCACCAGCAAAGGGACAGGGGATGGCTACACCTTC

j_gene: TRBJ1-1
v_gene: TRBV30
abundance: .
d_gene: .
CDR3aa: CAWSVLRGITEAFF
CDR3nt: TGTGCCTGGAGTGTACTGCGGGGGATCACTGAAGCTTTCTTT

j_gene: TRBJ2-3
v_gene: TRBV4-3
abundance: .
d_gene: TRBD1
CDR3aa: CASSQATGGPTDTQYF
CDR3nt: TGCGCCAGCAGCCAAGCGACAGGGGGCCCCACAGATACGCAGTATTTT

j_gene: TRBJ2-7
v_gene: TRBV27
abundance: .
d_gene: TRBD2
CDR3aa: CASSLSAGVGEQYF
CDR3nt: TGTGCCAGCAGTTTATCAGCGGGAGTGGGCGAGCAGTACTTC

j_gene: TRBJ1-4
v_gene: TRBV6-5
abundance: .
d_gene: TRBD1
CDR3aa: CASSYEGTGNEKLFF
CDR3nt: TGTGCCAGCAGTTACGAGGGGACAGGGAATGAAAAACTGTTTTTT

j_gene: TRBJ1-1
v_gene: TRBV5-4
abundance: .
d_gene: TRBD1
CDR3aa: CASSTLDRVNTEAFF
CDR3nt: TGTGCCAGCAGCACCTTGGACAGGGTGAACACTGAAGCTTTCTTT

j_gene: TRBJ2-7
v_gene: TRBV7-2
abundance: .
d_gene: .
CDR3aa: CASSLTRPTYEQYF
CDR3nt: TGTGCCAGCAGCTTAACACGGCCGACCTACGAGCAGTACTTC

j_gene: TRBJ1-2
v_gene: TRBV5-1
abundance: .
d_gene: .
CDR3aa: CASSLVGESYGYTF
CDR3nt: TGCGCCAGCAGCTTGGTGGGGGAGAGCTATGGCTACACCTTC

j_gene: TRBJ2-1
v_gene: TRBV4-3
abundance: .
d_gene: TRBD1
CDR3aa: CASSQIRQGAGNEQFF
CDR3nt: TGCGCCAGCAGCCAGATCAGACAGGGGGCCGGCAATGAGCAGTTCTTC

j_gene: TRBJ1-1
v_gene: TRBV18
abundance: .
d_gene: .
CDR3aa: CASSPQGFIAEAFF
CDR3nt: TGTGCCAGCTCACCACAGGGATTCATCGCTGAAGCTTTCTTT

j_gene: TRBJ1-1
v_gene: TRBV7-2
abundance: .
d_gene: TRBD1
CDR3aa: CASSFLQGAEAFF
CDR3nt: TGTGCCAGCAGCTTTCTTCAGGGGGCTGAAGCTTTCTTT

j_gene: TRBJ1-4
v_gene: TRBV5-8
abundance: .
d_gene: .
CDR3aa: CASSDQGWGTSEKLFF
CDR3nt: TGTGCCAGCAGCGATCAAGGGTGGGGGACCAGCGAAAAACTGTTTTTT

j_gene: TRBJ2-5
v_gene: TRBV4-3
abundance: .
d_gene: TRBD2
CDR3aa: CASSPLRASGGAGETQYF
CDR3nt: TGCGCCAGCAGCCCCCTGCGGGCTAGCGGGGGGGCCGGAGAGACCCAGTACTTC